The rows below give T cell receptor beta chains drawn from one sample of a study of human T cells and chemical hapten exposure. TCRdb analysed the RACE reads with MiXCR anew, one entry per CDR3 protein. The table lists about 120,000 distinct CDR3 sequences, around 10% of them singletons. This material consisted of whole blood, taken in connection with sensitization to the hapten diphenylcyclopropenone (DPC). All receptors derive from a woman in her fifties or sixties with alopecia areata. Some clones in this sample may be carry-over from other donors' samples. CDR3s include the opening cysteine and the closing phenylalanine or tryptophan. The D gene is left open where the match is weak. Expanded clones are given a class, and other clones once, few, many or no size at all.

j_call,v_call,d_call,clone_size,cdr3_aa,cdr3_nt
TRBJ2-5,TRBV13,TRBD2,-,CASSSASSGSSETQYF,TGTGCCAGCAGCTCCGCTTCTAGCGGGAGCAGTGAGACCCAGTACTTC
TRBJ2-5,TRBV11-2,TRBD2,few,CASSSPVGREETQYF,TGTGCCAGCAGCTCCCCGGTCGGGAGGGAAGAGACCCAGTACTTC
TRBJ1-5,TRBV5-6,TRBD1,few,CATVPGQVNSNQPQHF,TGTGCCACAGTCCCGGGACAGGTCAATAGCAATCAGCCCCAGCATTTT
TRBJ1-1,TRBV4-3,-,few,CASSWNRARNTEAFF,TGCGCCAGCAGCTGGAACAGGGCGAGGAACACTGAAGCTTTCTTT
TRBJ2-7,TRBV6-5,TRBD2,-,CASSRTSGRTLLVHEQYF,TGTGCCAGCAGCCGGACTAGCGGGAGGACCCTTCTGGTTCACGAGCAGTACTTC
TRBJ2-3,TRBV28,TRBD2,-,CASSYPAGGTDTQYF,TGTGCCAGCAGCTATCCAGCGGGAGGCACAGATACGCAGTATTTT
TRBJ1-2,TRBV7-9,-,few,CASSLDGSVFGGGGYTF,TGTGCCAGCAGCTTAGATGGGTCGGTCTTCGGGGGAGGCGGCTACACCTTC
TRBJ2-3,TRBV29-1,TRBD1,few,CSSATGWTDTQYF,TGCAGTTCCGCGACAGGGTGGACAGATACGCAGTATTTT
TRBJ1-6,TRBV11-2,-,-,CASSPPGVYSPLHF,TGTGCCAGCAGCCCCCCCGGGGTATATTCACCCCTCCACTTT
TRBJ1-4,TRBV29-1,TRBD1,once,CSVGTGPHKKLFF,TGCAGCGTGGGGACAGGGCCCCACAAAAAACTGTTTTTT
TRBJ1-3,TRBV24-1,-,-,CATRRAYSGNTIYF,TGTGCCACCCGACGGGCGTACTCTGGAAACACCATATATTTT
TRBJ1-1,TRBV7-6,-,few,CASSSIIGAEAFF,TGTGCCAGCAGCTCTATCATTGGGGCTGAAGCTTTCTTT
TRBJ2-3,TRBV15,TRBD1,few,CATSRGTRDRVADTQYF,TGTGCCACCAGCAGAGGAACGAGGGACAGGGTCGCAGATACGCAGTATTTT
TRBJ2-1,TRBV11-2,TRBD2,few,CASSPRGGLAVHEQFF,TGTGCCAGCAGCCCGAGGGGGGGACTAGCGGTACATGAGCAGTTCTTC
TRBJ2-3,TRBV29-1,TRBD2,many,CSVRPWTSGNTDTQYF,TGCAGCGTTCGACCGTGGACTAGCGGCAACACAGATACGCAGTATTTT
TRBJ1-1,TRBV4-1,-,few,CASSQLLQMNTEAFF,TGCGCCAGCAGCCAACTGTTACAGATGAACACTGAAGCTTTCTTT
TRBJ1-4,TRBV11-2,-,-,CASSIYQGINEKLFF,TGTGCCAGCAGCATATACCAGGGGATTAATGAAAAACTGTTTTTT
TRBJ2-7,TRBV29-1,-,many,CSVVNPRSEQYF,TGCAGCGTTGTAAACCCGAGGAGCGAGCAGTACTTC
TRBJ2-5,TRBV12-3/TRBV12-4,-,-,CASSPGPQETQYF,TGTGCCAGCAGCCCGGGACCCCAAGAGACCCAGTACTTC
TRBJ1-5,TRBV27,-,many,CASSPYSNQPQHF,TGTGCCAGCAGCCCTTATAGCAATCAGCCCCAGCATTTT
TRBJ2-1,TRBV20-1,-,many,CSARWGFRGSNEQFF,TGCAGTGCTAGATGGGGTTTTAGAGGGAGCAATGAGCAGTTCTTC
TRBJ2-1,TRBV12-5,-,many,CASGFPLGEQFF,TGTGCTAGTGGTTTCCCGTTGGGAGAGCAGTTCTTC
TRBJ2-7,TRBV20-1,TRBD1,few,CSARPRQGFFSEQYF,TGCAGTGCTAGACCCCGACAGGGGTTCTTCTCCGAGCAGTACTTC
TRBJ1-5,TRBV6-1,-,few,CASSEARHHGDQPQHF,TGTGCCAGCAGTGAAGCGCGCCACCATGGGGATCAGCCCCAGCATTTT
TRBJ1-5,TRBV24-1,TRBD1,-,CATSDRDRGPQHF,TGTGCCACCAGTGACCGTGACAGGGGGCCCCAGCATTTT
TRBJ2-1,TRBV14,TRBD1,few,CASSPGGQGFESEQFF,TGTGCCAGCAGCCCCGGAGGACAGGGGTTCGAAAGTGAGCAGTTCTTC
TRBJ1-1,TRBV9,TRBD1,-,CASSWGMGQSVEAFF,TGTGCCAGCAGCTGGGGCATGGGACAGTCCGTAGAAGCTTTCTTT
TRBJ1-1,TRBV25-1,-,few,CASSEYGGTLNTEAFF,TGTGCCAGCAGTGAATACGGAGGAACTCTGAACACTGAAGCTTTCTTT
TRBJ2-3,TRBV12-3/TRBV12-4,-,few,CASSPKGGPDTQYF,TGTGCCAGCAGTCCCAAGGGGGGCCCCGATACGCAGTATTTT